This T cell receptor (beta chain) comes out of a study of beta chain features in type 1 diabetes. The study, taken as a whole, reports: PCR might favor shorter templates, equally in patients and controls.

The isolated RNA, all of it, was reverse transcribed, so expressed TCRB transcripts were what got sequenced. Method: immunoSEQ multiplex PCR; TCRdb's copy keeps in-frame clones and lacks some. The sample consists of 150,000 to 200,000 clones, around 13% of them appearing once. With regard to this clone: Its antigen is not identified.

Sorted populations all had greater than 95% purity. Germline CDR1 is SGDLS and CDR2 is YYNGEE. CDR3 length: 16 residues. Trimming shortened V by 0 bases and J by 1 base, and 13 bases separated the two germline ends. The sequencing sample was made of central memory CD4+ T cells from blood. J is TRBJ2-5 and V is TRBV9, with D possibly matching TRBD2 (6 bases). The sequence was obtained from a woman younger than 30 in good health. This CDR3 is CASSVVVGGGQETQYF. The CDR3 nucleotides read TGTGCCAGCAGCGTAGTGGTGGGAGGAGGCCAAGAGACCCAGTACTTC. Together with reference TRBV9 and TRBJ2-5, the CDR3 gives the full variable domain: DSGVTQTPKHLITATGQRVTLRCSPRSGDLSVYWYQQSLDQGLQFLIQYYNGEERAKGNILERFSAQQFPDLHSELNLSSLELGDSALYFCASSVVVGGGQETQYFGPGTRLLVL.